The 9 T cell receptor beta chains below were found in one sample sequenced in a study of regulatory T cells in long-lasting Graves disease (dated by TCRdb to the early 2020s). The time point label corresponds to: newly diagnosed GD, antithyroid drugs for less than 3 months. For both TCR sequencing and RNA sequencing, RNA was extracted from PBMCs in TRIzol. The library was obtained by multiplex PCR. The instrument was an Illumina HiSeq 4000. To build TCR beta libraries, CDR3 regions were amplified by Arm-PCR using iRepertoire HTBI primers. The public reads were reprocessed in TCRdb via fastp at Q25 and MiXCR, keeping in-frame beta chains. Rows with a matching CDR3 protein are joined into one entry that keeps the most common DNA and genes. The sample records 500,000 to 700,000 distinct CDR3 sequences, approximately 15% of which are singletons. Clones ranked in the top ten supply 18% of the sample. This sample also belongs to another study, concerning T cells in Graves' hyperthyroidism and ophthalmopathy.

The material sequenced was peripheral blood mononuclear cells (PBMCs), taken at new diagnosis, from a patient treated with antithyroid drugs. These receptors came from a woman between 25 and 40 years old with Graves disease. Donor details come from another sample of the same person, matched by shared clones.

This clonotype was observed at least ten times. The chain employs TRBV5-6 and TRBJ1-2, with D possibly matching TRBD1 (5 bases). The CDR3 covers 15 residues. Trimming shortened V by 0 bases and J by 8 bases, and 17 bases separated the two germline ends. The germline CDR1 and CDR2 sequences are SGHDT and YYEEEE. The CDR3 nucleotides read TGTGCCAGCAGCTTGGGCCCAGCAGGGAGTAGGGGCTACACCTTC. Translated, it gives CASSLGPAGSRGYTF.

CDR3 nucleotide sequence: TGTGCCAGCAGCCCCAGCGGGATTCTCACAGATACGCAGTATTTT. It encodes CASSPSGILTDTQYF. This chain uses TRBV3-1 with TRBJ2-3; 7 nucleotides align to TRBD2. V lost 4 bases to trimming and J lost 2 bases; unmatched junction nucleotides: 6. Germline loops: CDR1 LGHDT, CDR2 YNNKEL (reference sequence). The CDR3 covers 15 residues.

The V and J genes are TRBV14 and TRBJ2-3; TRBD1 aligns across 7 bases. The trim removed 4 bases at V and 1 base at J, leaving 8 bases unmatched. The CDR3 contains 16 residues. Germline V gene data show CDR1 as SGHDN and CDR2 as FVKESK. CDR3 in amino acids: CASSPARDSGTDTQYF. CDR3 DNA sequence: TGTGCCAGCAGCCCCGCCCGGGACAGTGGCACAGATACGCAGTATTTT.

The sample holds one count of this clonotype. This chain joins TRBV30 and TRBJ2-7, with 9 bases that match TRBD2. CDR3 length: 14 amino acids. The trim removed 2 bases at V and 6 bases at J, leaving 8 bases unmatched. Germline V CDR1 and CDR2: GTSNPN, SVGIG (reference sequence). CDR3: CAWSRASGDCEQYF. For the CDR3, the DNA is TGTGCCTGGAGTAGGGCTAGCGGGGACTGCGAGCAGTACTTC. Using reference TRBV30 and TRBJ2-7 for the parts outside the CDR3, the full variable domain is SQTIHQWPATLVQPVGSPLSLECTVEGTSNPNLYWYRQAAGRGLQLLFYSVGIGQISSEVPQNLSASRPQDRQFILSSKKLLLSDSGFYLCAWSRASGDCEQYFGPGTRLTVT.

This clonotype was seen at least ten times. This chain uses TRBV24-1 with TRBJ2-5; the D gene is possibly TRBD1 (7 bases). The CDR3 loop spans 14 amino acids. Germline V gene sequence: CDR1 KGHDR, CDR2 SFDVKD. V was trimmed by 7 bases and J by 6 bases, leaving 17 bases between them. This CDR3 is CATSLGQAGKTQYF. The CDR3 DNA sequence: TGTGCCACCAGCCTCGGACAGGCGGGGAAGACCCAGTACTTC.

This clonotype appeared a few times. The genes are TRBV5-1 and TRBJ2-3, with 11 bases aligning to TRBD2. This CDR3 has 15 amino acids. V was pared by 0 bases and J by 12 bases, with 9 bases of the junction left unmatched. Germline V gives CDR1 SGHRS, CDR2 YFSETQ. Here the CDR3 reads CASSLETSGKMAQYF. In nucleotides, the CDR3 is TGCGCCAGCAGCTTGGAGACTAGCGGGAAAATGGCCCAGTATTTT.

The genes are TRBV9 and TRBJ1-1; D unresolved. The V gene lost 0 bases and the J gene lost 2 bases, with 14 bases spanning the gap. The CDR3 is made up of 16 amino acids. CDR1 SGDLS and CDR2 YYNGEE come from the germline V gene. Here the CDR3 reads CASSVGTHRTNTEAFF. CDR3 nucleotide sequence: TGTGCCAGCAGCGTAGGCACACACCGTACTAACACTGAAGCTTTCTTT. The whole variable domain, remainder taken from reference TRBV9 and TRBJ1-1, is DSGVTQTPKHLITATGQRVTLRCSPRSGDLSVYWYQQSLDQGLQFLIQYYNGEERAKGNILERFSAQQFPDLHSELNLSSLELGDSALYFCASSVGTHRTNTEAFFGQGTRLTVV.

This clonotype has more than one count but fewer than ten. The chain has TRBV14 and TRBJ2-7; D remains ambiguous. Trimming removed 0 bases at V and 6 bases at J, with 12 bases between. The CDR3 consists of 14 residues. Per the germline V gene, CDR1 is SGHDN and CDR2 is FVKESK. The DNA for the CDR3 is TGTGCCAGCAGCCAAGATCTCTCCCCCGCCGAGCAGTACTTC. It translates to CASSQDLSPAEQYF.

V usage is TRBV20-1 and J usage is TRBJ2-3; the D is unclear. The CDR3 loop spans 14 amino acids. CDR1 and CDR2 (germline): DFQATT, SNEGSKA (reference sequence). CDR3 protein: CSTTGRSSTDTQYF. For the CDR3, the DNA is TGCAGCACGACGGGCCGTTCCTCCACAGATACGCAGTATTTT.